This T cell receptor (beta chain) was captured by sequencing in a study of identical twins. Points from the study as a whole: In cord blood, abundant beta clonotypes had fewer insertions; memory showed no trend.

In regard to this clonotype: Its target is unknown.

TCRdb analysed the 5' RACE reads with MiXCR anew, one entry per CDR3 protein. The sample includes 600,000 to 850,000 distinct CDR3 sequences, 18% of them seen just once. CDR3 size: 15 residues. With 3 bases removed from V and 7 bases from J, the gap between germline ends came to 18 bases. The germline V gene encodes CDR1 DFQATT and CDR2 SNEGSKA (reference sequence). The sample was also linked to a second study, of T cells expressing NK-cell markers. That report notes: Six or seven donors had dominant NKG2C+ clonotypes that comprised about 1.0-8% of their CD8+ T cells.

J is TRBJ2-2 and V is TRBV20-1; the D is unclear. The sequencing input was PBMCs. This clonotype was obtained from a woman between 18 and 29 years old in good health. The CDR3 sequence is CSARTPLAYGGELFF. The CDR3 bases are TGCAGTGCTAGGACCCCCCTGGCCTATGGCGGGGAGCTGTTTTTT.